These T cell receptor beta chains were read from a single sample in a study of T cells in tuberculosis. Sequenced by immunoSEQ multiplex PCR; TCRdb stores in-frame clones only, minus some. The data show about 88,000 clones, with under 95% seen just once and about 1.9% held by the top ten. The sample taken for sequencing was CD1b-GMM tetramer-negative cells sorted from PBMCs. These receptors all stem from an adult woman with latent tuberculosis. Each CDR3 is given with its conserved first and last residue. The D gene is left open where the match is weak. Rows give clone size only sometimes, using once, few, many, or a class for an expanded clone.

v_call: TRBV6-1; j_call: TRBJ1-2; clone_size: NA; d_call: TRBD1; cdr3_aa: CASSEPSLRTGGTINYGYTF; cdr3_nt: TGTGCCAGCAGTGAACCTTCGTTGAGGACAGGGGGTACAATAAACTATGGCTACACCTTC
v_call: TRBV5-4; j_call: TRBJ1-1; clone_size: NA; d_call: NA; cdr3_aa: CASSPTPGGTTEAFF; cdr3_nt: TGTGCCAGCAGCCCGACCCCGGGGGGGACCACTGAAGCTTTCTTT
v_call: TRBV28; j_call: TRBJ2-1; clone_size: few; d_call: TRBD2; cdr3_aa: CASSQTSGGANEQFF; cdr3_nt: TGTGCCAGCAGCCAAACTAGCGGGGGGGCGAATGAGCAGTTCTTC
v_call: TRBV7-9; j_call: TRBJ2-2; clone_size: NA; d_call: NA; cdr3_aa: CASSSRGARGELFF; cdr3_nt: TGTGCCAGCAGCAGCCGGGGGGCGCGCGGGGAGCTGTTTTTT
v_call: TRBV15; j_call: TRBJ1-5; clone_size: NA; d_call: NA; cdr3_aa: CATSRRVGGGDSNQPQHF; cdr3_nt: TGTGCCACCAGCAGACGAGTAGGGGGAGGGGATAGCAATCAGCCCCAGCATTTT
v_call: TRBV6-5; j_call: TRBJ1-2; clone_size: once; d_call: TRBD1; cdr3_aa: CASSETGSNGYTF; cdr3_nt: TGTGCCAGCAGTGAGACAGGGAGTAATGGCTACACCTTC
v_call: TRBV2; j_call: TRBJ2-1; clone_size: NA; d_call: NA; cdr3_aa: CASSAWTKNEQFF; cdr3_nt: TGTGCCAGCAGTGCCTGGACAAAAAATGAGCAGTTCTTC
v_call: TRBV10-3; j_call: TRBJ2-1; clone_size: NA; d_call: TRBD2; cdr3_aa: CAISESTRLAGRNEQFF; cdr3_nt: TGTGCCATCAGTGAGTCTACTAGACTAGCGGGTAGGAATGAGCAGTTCTTC
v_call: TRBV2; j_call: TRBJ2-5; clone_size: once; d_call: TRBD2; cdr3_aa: CASSSGTSGKETQYF; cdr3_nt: TGTGCCAGCAGTTCCGGGACTAGCGGAAAAGAGACCCAGTACTTC
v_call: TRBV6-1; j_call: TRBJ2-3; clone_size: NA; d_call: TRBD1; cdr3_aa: CASWTGPDTQYF; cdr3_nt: TGTGCCAGCTGGACAGGGCCAGATACGCAGTATTTT
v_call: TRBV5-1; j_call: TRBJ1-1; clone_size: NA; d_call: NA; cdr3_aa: CASSRPRAGEAFF; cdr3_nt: TGCGCCAGCAGCCGACCGCGGGCAGGTGAAGCTTTCTTT
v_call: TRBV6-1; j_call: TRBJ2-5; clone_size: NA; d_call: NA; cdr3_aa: CASSEVGGGSDRRRETQYF; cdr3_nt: TGTGCCAGCAGTGAGGTCGGGGGAGGATCCGACCGAAGGCGGGAGACCCAGTACTTC
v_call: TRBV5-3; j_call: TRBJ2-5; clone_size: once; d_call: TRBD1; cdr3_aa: CARSLVPDRELETQYF; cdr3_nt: TGTGCCAGAAGCTTGGTCCCGGACAGGGAGTTAGAGACCCAGTACTTC
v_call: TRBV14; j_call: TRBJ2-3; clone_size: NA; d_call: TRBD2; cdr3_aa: CASSQVAGGADTQYF; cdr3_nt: TGTGCCAGCAGCCAAGTCGCGGGGGGAGCCGATACGCAGTATTTT
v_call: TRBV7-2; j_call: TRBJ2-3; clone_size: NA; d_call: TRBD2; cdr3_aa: CASSPPGGYTQYF; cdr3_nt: TGTGCCAGCAGCCCCCCGGGGGGGTATACGCAGTATTTT
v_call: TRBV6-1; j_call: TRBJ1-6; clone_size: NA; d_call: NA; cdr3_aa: CASSEANWRIGSPLHF; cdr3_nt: TGTGCCAGCAGTGAAGCAAACTGGAGGATAGGGTCACCCCTCCACTTT
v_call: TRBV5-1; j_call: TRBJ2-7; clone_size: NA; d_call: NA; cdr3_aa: CASSFGESYEQYF; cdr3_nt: TGCGCCAGCAGCTTCGGGGAATCCTACGAGCAGTACTTC
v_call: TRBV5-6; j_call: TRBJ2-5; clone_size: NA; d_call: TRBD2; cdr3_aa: CASSGGGPRGQYF; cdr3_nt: TGTGCCAGCAGCGGGGGGGGTCCTAGGGGCCAGTACTTC
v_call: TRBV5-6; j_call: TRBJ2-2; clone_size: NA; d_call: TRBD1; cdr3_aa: CASSFLGTGNTGELFF; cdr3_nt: TGTGCCAGCAGCTTCCTCGGGACAGGGAACACCGGGGAGCTGTTTTTT
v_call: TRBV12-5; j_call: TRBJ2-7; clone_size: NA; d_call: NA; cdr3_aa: CASGLGNLGADEQYF; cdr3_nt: TGTGCTAGTGGTTTGGGGAACTTGGGGGCAGACGAGCAGTACTTC
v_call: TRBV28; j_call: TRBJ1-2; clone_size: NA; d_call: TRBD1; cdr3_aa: CASSLPGQGHGYTF; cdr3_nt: TGTGCCAGCAGTTTACCAGGACAGGGACATGGCTACACCTTC
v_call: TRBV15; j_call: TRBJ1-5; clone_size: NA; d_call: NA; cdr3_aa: CATSRSTDRLQPQHF; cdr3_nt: TGTGCCACCAGCAGATCTACCGACAGGTTGCAGCCCCAGCATTTT
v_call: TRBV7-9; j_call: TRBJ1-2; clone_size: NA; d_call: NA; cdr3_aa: CASSFQGLQNYGYTF; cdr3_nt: TGTGCCAGCAGCTTTCAGGGGCTACAGAACTATGGCTACACCTTC
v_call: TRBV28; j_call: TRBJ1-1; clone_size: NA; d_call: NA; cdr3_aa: CASSVHDTGRNTEAFF; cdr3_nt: TGTGCCAGCAGTGTACACGATACTGGGAGAAACACTGAAGCTTTCTTT
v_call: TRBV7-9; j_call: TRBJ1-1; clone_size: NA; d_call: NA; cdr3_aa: CASSLKPDVTEAFF; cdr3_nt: TGTGCCAGCAGCTTAAAGCCTGATGTCACTGAAGCTTTCTTT
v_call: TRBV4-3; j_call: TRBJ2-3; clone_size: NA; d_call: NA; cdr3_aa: CASRALGTDTQYF; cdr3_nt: TGCGCCAGCCGGGCACTAGGCACAGATACGCAGTATTTT
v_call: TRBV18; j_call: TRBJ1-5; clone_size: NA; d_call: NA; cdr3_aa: CATAPGGNQPQHF; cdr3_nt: TGTGCCACCGCGCCGGGGGGGAATCAGCCCCAGCATTTT
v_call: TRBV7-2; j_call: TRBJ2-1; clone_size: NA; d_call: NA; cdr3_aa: CASSLADSEQFF; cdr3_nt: TGTGCCAGCAGCTTAGCAGACAGTGAGCAGTTCTTC
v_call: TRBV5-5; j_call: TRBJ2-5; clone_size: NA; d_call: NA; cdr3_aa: CASSLEGHQETQYF; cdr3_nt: TGTGCCAGCAGCTTGGAGGGACATCAAGAGACCCAGTACTTC
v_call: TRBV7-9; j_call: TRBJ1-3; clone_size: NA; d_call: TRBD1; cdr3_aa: CASSWTGGASGNTIYF; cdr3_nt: TGTGCCAGCAGCTGGACAGGGGGCGCTTCTGGAAACACCATATATTTT
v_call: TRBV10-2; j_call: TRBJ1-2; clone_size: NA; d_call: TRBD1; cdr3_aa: CASSETPLGQGGNGYTF; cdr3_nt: TGCGCCAGCAGTGAAACCCCTTTAGGACAGGGGGGGAATGGCTACACCTTC
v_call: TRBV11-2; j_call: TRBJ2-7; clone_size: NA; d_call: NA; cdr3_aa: CASSLEDGVEQYF; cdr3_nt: TGTGCCAGCAGCTTAGAGGACGGGGTCGAGCAGTACTTC
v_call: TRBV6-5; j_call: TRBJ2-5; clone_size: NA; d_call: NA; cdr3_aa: CASSTGYRETQYF; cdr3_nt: TGTGCCAGCAGCACAGGGTATCGAGAGACCCAGTACTTC
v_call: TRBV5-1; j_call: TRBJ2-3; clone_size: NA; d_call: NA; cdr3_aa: CASSFEGGRTQYF; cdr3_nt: TGCGCCAGCAGCTTCGAGGGGGGGAGGACGCAGTATTTT
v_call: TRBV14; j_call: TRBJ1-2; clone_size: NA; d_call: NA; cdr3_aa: CASSQDPGVDYGYTF; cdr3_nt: TGTGCCAGCAGCCAAGATCCAGGGGTTGACTATGGCTACACCTTC
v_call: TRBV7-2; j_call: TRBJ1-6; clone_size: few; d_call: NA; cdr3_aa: CASSLGPHSPLHF; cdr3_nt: TGTGCCAGCAGCTTAGGGCCCCATTCACCCCTCCACTTT
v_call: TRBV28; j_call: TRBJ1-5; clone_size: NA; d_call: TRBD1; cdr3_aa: CASSFRDRQSNQPQHF; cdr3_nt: TGTGCCAGCAGTTTCCGGGACAGGCAAAGCAATCAGCCCCAGCATTTT
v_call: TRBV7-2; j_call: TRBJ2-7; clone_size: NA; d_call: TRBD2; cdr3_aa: CATRVGGSYEQYF; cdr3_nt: TGTGCCACCAGGGTGGGGGGGTCGTACGAGCAGTACTTC
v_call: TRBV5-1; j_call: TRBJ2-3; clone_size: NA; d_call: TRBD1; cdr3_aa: CASSTGEGADTQYF; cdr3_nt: TGCGCCAGCAGCACAGGGGAAGGCGCAGATACGCAGTATTTT
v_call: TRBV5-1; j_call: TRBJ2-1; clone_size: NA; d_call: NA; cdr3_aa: CASSLNTYNEQFF; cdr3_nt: TGCGCCAGCAGCTTGAACACATACAATGAGCAGTTCTTC
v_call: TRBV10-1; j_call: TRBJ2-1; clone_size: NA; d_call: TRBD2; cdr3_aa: CASSAGTSGGSSYNEQFF; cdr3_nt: TGCGCCAGCAGTGCCGGGACTAGCGGGGGGTCCTCCTACAATGAGCAGTTCTTC
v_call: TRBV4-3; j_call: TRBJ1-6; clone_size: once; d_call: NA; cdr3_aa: CASSQDTPLIARVLHF; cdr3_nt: TGCGCCAGCAGCCAAGACACCCCACTTATAGCCAGGGTACTCCACTTT
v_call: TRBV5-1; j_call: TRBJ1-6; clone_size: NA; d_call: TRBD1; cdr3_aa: CASTPGGATNSPLHF; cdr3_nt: TGCGCCAGCACCCCAGGGGGAGCAACTAATTCACCCCTCCACTTT
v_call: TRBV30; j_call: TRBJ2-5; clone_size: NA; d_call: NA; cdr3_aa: CAWRGGAGETQYF; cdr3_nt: TGTGCCTGGAGAGGTGGGGCCGGAGAGACCCAGTACTTC
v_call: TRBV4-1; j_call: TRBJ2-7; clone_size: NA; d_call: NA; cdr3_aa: CASSQETGYEQYF; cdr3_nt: TGCGCCAGCAGCCAAGAAACGGGCTACGAGCAGTACTTC
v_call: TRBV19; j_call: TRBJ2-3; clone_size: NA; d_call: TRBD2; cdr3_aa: CASSVSSGGVSDTQYF; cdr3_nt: TGTGCCAGTAGTGTCTCTAGCGGGGGGGTTTCAGATACGCAGTATTTT
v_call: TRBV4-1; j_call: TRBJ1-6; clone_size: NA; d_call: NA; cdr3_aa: CASSQEEGVYNSPLHF; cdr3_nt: TGCGCCAGCAGCCAAGAAGAGGGGGTTTATAATTCCCCCCTCCACTTT
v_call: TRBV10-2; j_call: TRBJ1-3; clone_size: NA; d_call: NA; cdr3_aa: CASSDPRRSGNTIYF; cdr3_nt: TGCGCCAGCAGTGACCCGCGCCGATCTGGAAACACCATATATTTT